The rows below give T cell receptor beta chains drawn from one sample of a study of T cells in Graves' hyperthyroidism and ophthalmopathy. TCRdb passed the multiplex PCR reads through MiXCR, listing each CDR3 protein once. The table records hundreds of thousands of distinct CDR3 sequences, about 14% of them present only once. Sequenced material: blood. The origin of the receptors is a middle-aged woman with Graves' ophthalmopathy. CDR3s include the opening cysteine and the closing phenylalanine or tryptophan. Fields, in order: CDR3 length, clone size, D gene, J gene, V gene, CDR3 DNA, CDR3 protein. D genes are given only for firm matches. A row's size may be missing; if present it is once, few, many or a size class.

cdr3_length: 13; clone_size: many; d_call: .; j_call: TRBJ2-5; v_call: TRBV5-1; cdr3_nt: TGTGCCAGCAGTTTGAACAGGCAAGAGACCCAGTACTTC; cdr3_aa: CASSLNRQETQYF
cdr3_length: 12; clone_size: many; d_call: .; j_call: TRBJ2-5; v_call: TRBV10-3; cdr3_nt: TGTGCCATCAGTGAGATGCAAGAGACCCAGTACTTC; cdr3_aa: CAISEMQETQYF
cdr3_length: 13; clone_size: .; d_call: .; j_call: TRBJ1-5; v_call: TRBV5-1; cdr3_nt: TGCGCCAGCAGCTTATCGGCGGGCTGGCCCCAGCATTTT; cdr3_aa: CASSLSAGWPQHF
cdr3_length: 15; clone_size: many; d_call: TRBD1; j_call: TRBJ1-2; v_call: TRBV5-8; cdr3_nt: TGTGCCAGCAGCTTGGCCGGACAGGGGAGAAGAGGCTACACCTTC; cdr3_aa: CASSLAGQGRRGYTF
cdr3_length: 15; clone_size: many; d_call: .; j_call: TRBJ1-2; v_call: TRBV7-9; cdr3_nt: TGTGCCAGCAGCTCCTCCAATGGGTTCGGCTATGGCTACACCTTC; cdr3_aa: CASSSSNGFGYGYTF
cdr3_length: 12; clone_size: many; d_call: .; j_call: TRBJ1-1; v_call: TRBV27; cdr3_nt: TGTGCCAGCAGTCCGTTGACGAGGGAAGCTTTCTTT; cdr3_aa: CASSPLTREAFF
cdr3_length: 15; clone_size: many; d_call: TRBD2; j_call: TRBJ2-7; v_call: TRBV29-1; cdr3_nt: TGCAGCGTTGCCTATCAGCGGGAGTTAATTTACGAGCAGTACTTC; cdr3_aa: CSVAYQRELIYEQYF
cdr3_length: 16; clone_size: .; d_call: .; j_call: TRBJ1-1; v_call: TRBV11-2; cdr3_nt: TGTGCCAGCAGCGCCCGAGTTGGACAGATGGGGAATGAAGCTTTCTTT; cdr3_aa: CASSARVGQMGNEAFF
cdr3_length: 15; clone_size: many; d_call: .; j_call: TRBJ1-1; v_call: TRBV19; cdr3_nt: TGTGCCAGTAGTATTAGGGCAGAGTTGGGGTACGGAGCTTTCTTT; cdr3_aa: CASSIRAELGYGAFF
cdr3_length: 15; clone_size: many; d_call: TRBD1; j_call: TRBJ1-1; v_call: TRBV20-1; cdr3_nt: TGCAGTGCTAGAGGGGACAGGGAATACGGCACTGAAGCTTTCTTT; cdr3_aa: CSARGDREYGTEAFF
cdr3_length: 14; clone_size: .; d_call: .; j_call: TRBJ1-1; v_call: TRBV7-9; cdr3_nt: TGTGCCAGCAGCTTCGGAGAGGGGGAAGTCGGAGCTTTCTTT; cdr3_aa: CASSFGEGEVGAFF
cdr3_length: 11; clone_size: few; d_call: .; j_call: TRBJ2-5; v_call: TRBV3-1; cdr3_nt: TGTGCCACGGCGGCCGGAGAGACCCAGTACTTC; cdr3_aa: CATAAGETQYF
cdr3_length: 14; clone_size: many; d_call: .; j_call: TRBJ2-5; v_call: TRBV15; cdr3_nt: TGTGCCACCAGCACGACGGACGTTGGGGAGACCCAGTACTTC; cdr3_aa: CATSTTDVGETQYF
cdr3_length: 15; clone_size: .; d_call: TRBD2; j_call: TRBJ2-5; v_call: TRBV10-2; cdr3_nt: TGCGCCAGCGGGGTCTTGGGACTAGGTCAGGAGACCCAGTACTTC; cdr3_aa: CASGVLGLGQETQYF
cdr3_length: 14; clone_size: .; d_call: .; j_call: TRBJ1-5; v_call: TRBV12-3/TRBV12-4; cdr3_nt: TGTGCCAGCAGGTTAGGTGATTTGAGTCAGCCCCAGCATTTT; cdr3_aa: CASRLGDLSQPQHF
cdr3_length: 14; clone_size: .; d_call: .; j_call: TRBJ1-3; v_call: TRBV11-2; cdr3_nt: TGTGCCAGCAGCCCGATTTTCTCTGGAAACACCATATATTTT; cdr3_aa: CASSPIFSGNTIYF
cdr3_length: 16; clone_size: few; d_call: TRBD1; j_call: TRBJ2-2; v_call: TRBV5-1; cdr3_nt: TGCGCCAGCAGCTCGGGGACAGGGACAGGCACCGGGGAGCTGTTTTTT; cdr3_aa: CASSSGTGTGTGELFF
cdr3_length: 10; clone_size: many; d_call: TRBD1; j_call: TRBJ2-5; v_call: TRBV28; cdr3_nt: TGTGCGACAGGGCAAGAGACCCAGTACTTC; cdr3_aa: CATGQETQYF
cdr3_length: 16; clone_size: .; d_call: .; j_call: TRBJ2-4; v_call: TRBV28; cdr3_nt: TGTGCCAGCAGTTTAGCGACAGACGTAGCCAAAAACATTCAGTACTTC; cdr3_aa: CASSLATDVAKNIQYF
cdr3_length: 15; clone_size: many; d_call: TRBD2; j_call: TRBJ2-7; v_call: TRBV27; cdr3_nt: TGTGCCAGCAGTTTTAATAGCGGGTTCGGAGGGGAGCAGTACTTC; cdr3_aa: CASSFNSGFGGEQYF
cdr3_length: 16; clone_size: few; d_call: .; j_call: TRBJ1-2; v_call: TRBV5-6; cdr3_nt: TGTGCCAGCAGCTTGGGGACGCTAAAAGCTAACTATGGCTACACCTTC; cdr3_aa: CASSLGTLKANYGYTF
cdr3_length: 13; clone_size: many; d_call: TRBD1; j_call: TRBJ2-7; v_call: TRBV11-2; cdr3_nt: TGTGCCAGCAGCTTAGGGACAGGGACCGAGCAGTACTTC; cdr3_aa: CASSLGTGTEQYF
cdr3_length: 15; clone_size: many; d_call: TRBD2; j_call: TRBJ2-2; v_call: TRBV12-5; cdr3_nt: TGTGCTAGTGCCGAGACTAGCGGGATCACCGGGGAGCTGTTTTTT; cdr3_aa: CASAETSGITGELFF
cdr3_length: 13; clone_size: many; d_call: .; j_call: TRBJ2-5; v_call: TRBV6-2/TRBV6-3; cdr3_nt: TGTGCCAGCACCCGGGGACACCAAGAGACCCAGTACTTC; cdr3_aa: CASTRGHQETQYF
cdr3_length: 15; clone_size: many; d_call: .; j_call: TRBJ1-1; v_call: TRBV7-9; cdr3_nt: TGTGCCAGCAGCTTAGCCTTCCCTTTACCGAACGAAGCTTTCTTT; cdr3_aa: CASSLAFPLPNEAFF
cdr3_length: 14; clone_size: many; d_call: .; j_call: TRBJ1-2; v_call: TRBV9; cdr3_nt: TGTGCCAGCAGCGTAGAGTCAGGACACTATGGCTACACCTTC; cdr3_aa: CASSVESGHYGYTF
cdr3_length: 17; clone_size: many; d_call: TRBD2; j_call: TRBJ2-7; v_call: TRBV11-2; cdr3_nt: TGTGCCAGCAGCTTTAGTCCGGGACTAGCGGGAGGCTACGAGCAGTACTTC; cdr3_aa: CASSFSPGLAGGYEQYF
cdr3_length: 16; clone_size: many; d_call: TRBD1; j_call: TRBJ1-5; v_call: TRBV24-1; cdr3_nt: TGTGCCACCAGTGATTCAGGGGGTGGGGGCAATCAGCCCCAGCATTTT; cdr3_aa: CATSDSGGGGNQPQHF
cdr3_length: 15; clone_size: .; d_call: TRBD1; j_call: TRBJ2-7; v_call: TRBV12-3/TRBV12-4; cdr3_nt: TGTGCCAGCAGCTTAAAGGGACAGGGTGTGTATGAGCAGTACTTC; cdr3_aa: CASSLKGQGVYEQYF
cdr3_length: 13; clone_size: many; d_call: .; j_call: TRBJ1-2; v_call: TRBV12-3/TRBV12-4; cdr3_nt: TGTGCCAGCACCATAGGGGCTGGTTTCGGCTACACCTTC; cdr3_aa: CASTIGAGFGYTF
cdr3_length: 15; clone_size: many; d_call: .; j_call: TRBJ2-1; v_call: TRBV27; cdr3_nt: TGTGCCAGCCTTGGGCAGGACGGCTCCTACAATGAGCAGTTCTTC; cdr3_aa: CASLGQDGSYNEQFF
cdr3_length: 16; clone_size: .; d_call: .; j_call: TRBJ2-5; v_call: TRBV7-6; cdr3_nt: TGTGCCAGCAGCAATATGCCTAAGGGGAAAAGCGAGACCCAGTACTTC; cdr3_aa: CASSNMPKGKSETQYF
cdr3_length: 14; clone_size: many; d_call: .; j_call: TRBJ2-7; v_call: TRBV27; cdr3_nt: TGTGCCAGCAGTTCCGCCCCAACAGGGAGGAAGCAGTACTTC; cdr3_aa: CASSSAPTGRKQYF
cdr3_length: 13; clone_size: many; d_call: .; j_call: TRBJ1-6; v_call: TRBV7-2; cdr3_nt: TGTGCCAGCAGCCCAGTTTATAATTCACCCCTCCACTTT; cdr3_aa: CASSPVYNSPLHF
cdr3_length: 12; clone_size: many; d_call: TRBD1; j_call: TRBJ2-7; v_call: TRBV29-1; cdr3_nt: TGCAGCGTTCGACAGGGGGTTGACGAGCAGTACTTC; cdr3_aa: CSVRQGVDEQYF
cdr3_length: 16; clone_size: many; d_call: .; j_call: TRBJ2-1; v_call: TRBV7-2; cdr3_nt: TGTGCCAGCAGCGGAGAGGGGGGACGGGGGGCTCTTGAGCAGTTCTTC; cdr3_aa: CASSGEGGRGALEQFF
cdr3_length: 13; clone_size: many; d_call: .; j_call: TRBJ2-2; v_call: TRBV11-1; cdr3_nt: TGTGCCAGCAGACCCACGAACACCGGGGAGCTGTTTTTT; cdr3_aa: CASRPTNTGELFF
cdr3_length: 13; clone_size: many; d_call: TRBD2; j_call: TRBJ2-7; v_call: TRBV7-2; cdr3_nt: TGTGCCAGCAGCTTAGTGACTAGCGGGGAGCAGTACTTC; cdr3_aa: CASSLVTSGEQYF
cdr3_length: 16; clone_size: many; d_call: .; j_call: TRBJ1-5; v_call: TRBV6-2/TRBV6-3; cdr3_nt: TGTGCCAGCAGTGCACACCAGGCGGGGGGCAATCAGCCCCAGCATTTT; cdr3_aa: CASSAHQAGGNQPQHF
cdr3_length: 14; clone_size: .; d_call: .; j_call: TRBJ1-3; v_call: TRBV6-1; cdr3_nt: TGTGCCAGCAGAGGGGATGGGTCTGGAAACACCATATATTTT; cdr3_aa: CASRGDGSGNTIYF